Described below is a single TCR beta chain sequence and its context. Germline CDR1 and CDR2: SGHRS and YFSETQ. The CDR3 covers 13 residues. The J segment lost 9 bases and the V segment lost 0 bases, leaving 2 bases of the junction unmatched. The sample is drawn from a study of blood T cell repertoires in COVID-19. Study at large: There were acute and convalescent COVID-19 samples, and they came from the United States, Italy and Spain. In each case, the material was cDNA or gDNA derived from T cells, B-cell-depleted T cells, or PBMCs.

Authors' analysis steps: Amplifying reference gene primers gave estimates of nucleated cell counts. Sequenced by immunoSEQ multiplex PCR; TCRdb stores in-frame clones only, minus some. Clone size and the V and J calls come from that table; the DNA yielded D and trimming. Here the sample spans hundreds of thousands of clones, 80% to 90% being singletons. This chain connects TRBV5-1 to TRBJ2-4; 8 bases map to TRBD1. The receptor comes from an elderly man with acute or convalescent COVID-19. The sample taken for sequencing was peripheral blood. CDR3 nucleotide sequence: TGCGCCAGCAGCTTGGGACAGGGGAGCATTCAGTACTTC. Protein sequence: CASSLGQGSIQYF.